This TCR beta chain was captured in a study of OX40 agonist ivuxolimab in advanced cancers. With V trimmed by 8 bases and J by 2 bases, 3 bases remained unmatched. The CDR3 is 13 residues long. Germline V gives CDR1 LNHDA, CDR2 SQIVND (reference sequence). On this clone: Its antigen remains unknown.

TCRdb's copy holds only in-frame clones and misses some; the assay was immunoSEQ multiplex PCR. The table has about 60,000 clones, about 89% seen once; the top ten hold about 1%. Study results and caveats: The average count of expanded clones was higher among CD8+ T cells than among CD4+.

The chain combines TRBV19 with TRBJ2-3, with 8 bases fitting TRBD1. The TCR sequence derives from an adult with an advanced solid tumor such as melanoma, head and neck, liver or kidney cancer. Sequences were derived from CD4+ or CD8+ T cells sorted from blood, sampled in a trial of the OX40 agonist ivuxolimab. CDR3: CASQQGDTDTQYF. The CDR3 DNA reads TGTGCCAGTCAACAGGGGGACACAGATACGCAGTATTTT.